Only a few counts were recorded for the clone carrying this T cell receptor beta chain. No antigen is known for it. The data originate from a study of cytomegalovirus exposure and HLA in healthy donors. Study-wide findings and caveats: Earlier results showed most TCR beta V segments being productive about 87% or about 30% of the time. The later analysis indicated that the majority of CMV-associated TCR beta chains appeared HLA-restricted.

The CDR3 runs to 13 residues. V lost 3 bases to trimming and J lost 2 bases, with 4 bases between them. Germline V CDR1 and CDR2: MNHNS, SASEGT. The PCR made use of 60 Vbeta and 13 Jbeta primers. Data came from immunoSEQ multiplex PCR; TCRdb stores just in-frame clones and leaves some out. The data contain over 80,000 clones, 65% to 80% of them singletons. The rearrangement links TRBV6-1 to TRBJ2-2; no definite D call. Sequencing was done on a sample of PBMCs. This receptor was obtained from a middle-aged man in good health and CMV-seronegative. CDR3 residues: CASSDTNTGELFF. CDR3 sequence (DNA): TGTGCCAGCAGTGACACTAACACCGGGGAGCTGTTTTTT.